Shown below are 28 T cell receptor beta chains from a single sample sequenced in a study of sequential checkpoint blockade in melanoma. Clones were sequenced by immunoSEQ multiplex PCR, and TCRdb holds only the in-frame ones, with some missing. The repertoire holds some 6,000 clones, with roughly 21% as singletons. Treatment noted: randomized to nivolumab then ipilimumab (arm A) or the reverse (arm B). The material sequenced was tumor tissue (inferred from file names), taken from a patient given nivolumab and ipilimumab in sequence. Receptor source: a human donor with melanoma.

By share, this clone ranks as medium-sized (0.01 to 0.1%). The chain has TRBV9 and TRBJ1-2; possibly TRBD1 for D (6 bases). The CDR3 loop spans 15 amino acids. V was cut by 3 bases and J by 4 bases, with 16 bases left in between. The germline V gene encodes CDR1 SGDLS and CDR2 YYNGEE. The CDR3 nucleotides read TGTGCCAGCAGCGCCAGTCCCGGGACAAGCTATGGCTACACCTTC. Translation: CASSASPGTSYGYTF.

This clone showed up many times. The chain carries TRBV11-3 and TRBJ1-2, with D hard to call. This CDR3 spans 16 amino acids. V lost 3 bases, J lost 3 bases, and 17 bases lay in between. Germline values: CDR1 SGHNT, CDR2 YENEEA. CDR3 region: CASSLGIGRKHYGYTF. The CDR3 DNA reads TGTGCCAGCAGCTTGGGGATAGGCAGAAAACACTATGGCTACACCTTC.

This clone is categorized as medium-sized. This rearrangement joins TRBV11-3 to TRBJ2-1, with 11 bases fitting TRBD2. There are 14 residues in the CDR3. V shed 6 bases and J 7 bases; nucleotides not matched to a gene: 5. The V gene's germline CDR1 is SGHNT and CDR2 YENEEA. CDR3 coding DNA: TGTGCCAGCAGGGTTAGCGGGAGGGCTAATGAGCAGTTCTTC. Residues: CASRVSGRANEQFF.

The chain carries TRBV5-1 and TRBJ1-2; D call uncertain. Germline V gene lookup returns CDR1 SGHRS and CDR2 YFSETQ. This CDR3 comprises 14 residues. V gave up 0 bases and J gave up 3 bases, with 9 bases separating them. Written as DNA, the CDR3 is TGCGCCAGCAGCTTGGCTCTGGAGGACTATGGCTACACCTTC. It specifies CASSLALEDYGYTF. The full variable domain, completed using reference TRBV5-1 and TRBJ1-2, is KAGVTQTPRYLIKTRGQQVTLSCSPISGHRSVSWYQQTPGQGLQFLFEYFSETQRNKGNFPGRFSGRQFSNSRSEMNVSTLELGDSALYLCASSLALEDYGYTFGSGTRLTVV.

There are many counts of this clone. The CDR3 is CASSRERRSTEAFF. DNA for the CDR3: TGTGCCAGCAGTCGGGAGCGGCGGTCCACTGAAGCTTTCTTT. The rearrangement links TRBV11-3 to TRBJ1-1; the D is unclear. Germline V gives CDR1 SGHNT, CDR2 YENEEA. The V gene lost 6 bases and the J gene lost 4 bases, with 15 bases spanning the gap. The CDR3 is 14 amino acids.

In its sample, this clone was seen many times. The J gene is TRBJ2-7, the V gene TRBV11-3, with a tentative D call TRBD2 (6 bases). Looked up from germline, CDR1 is SGHNT and CDR2 is YENEEA. This CDR3 has 17 amino acids. V lost 5 bases and J lost 5, with 25 bases in between. The CDR3 bases are TGTGCCAGCAGCCGGGCCTCATGGCGGGACTCTAACAACGAGCAGTACTTC. Encoded protein: CASSRASWRDSNNEQYF.

The table lists this clone with a few counts. This sequence joins TRBV28 and TRBJ1-2; possible D gene TRBD1, 6 bases. Germline V gene lookup returns CDR1 MDHEN and CDR2 SYDVKM. The V gene lost 1 base and the J gene lost 5 bases, with 14 bases spanning the gap. The CDR3 has 15 amino acids. The CDR3 protein is CASSLSRGRGYGYTF. The CDR3 nucleotides read TGTGCCAGCAGTTTATCGCGGGGGCGCGGGTATGGCTACACCTTC.

This clone was counted a few times. The rearrangement joins TRBV11-3 to TRBJ2-1, with TRBD2 matching over 11 bases. Per the germline V gene, CDR1 is SGHNT and CDR2 is YENEEA. The V and J ends lost 4 bases and 0 bases, in that order; junction bases with no gene match: 5. The CDR3 totals 17 residues. The CDR3 bases are TGTGCCAGCAGCTACAGTAGCGGGAGGGGCTCCTACAATGAGCAGTTCTTC. It codes for CASSYSSGRGSYNEQFF.

This clone was seen repeatedly, ten times or more. The chain uses TRBV7-1 and TRBJ1-3; no clear D. TRBV7-1 is flagged as an ORF with uncertain function. This CDR3 is 13 amino acids long. V was trimmed by 5 bases and J by 7 bases, leaving 12 bases between them. The CDR3 DNA sequence: TGTGCCAGCAGCCCGGGGTTTATCAACACCATATATTTT. It translates to CASSPGFINTIYF.

The chain has TRBV12-5 and TRBJ2-7; TRBD2 agrees at 10 bases. Germline lookup yields CDR1 LGHNT and CDR2 FRNRAP. The CDR3 is made up of 14 amino acids. CDR3 loop: CASTESSGSYEQYF. CDR3 coding DNA: TGTGCCAGCACAGAATCTAGCGGGAGTTACGAGCAGTACTTC.

This clone has at least ten counts. V usage is TRBV11-3 and J usage is TRBJ2-2, with 7 bases aligning to TRBD2. V was clipped by 2 bases and J by 5 bases; unmatched bases: 5. CDR1 SGHNT and CDR2 YENEEA come from the germline V gene. The CDR3 spans 15 residues. Written as DNA, the CDR3 is TGTGCCAGCAGCTTATGGGAGGGCCGAACCGGGGAGCTGTTTTTT. The encoded protein is CASSLWEGRTGELFF.

V usage is TRBV9 and J usage is TRBJ2-3, with 10 bases identical to TRBD2. The CDR3 loop spans 15 amino acids. The trim removed 6 bases at V and 6 bases at J, leaving 10 bases unmatched. Germline-derived CDR1 and CDR2 are SGDLS and YYNGEE. The CDR3 is CASKPSGSIGDTQYF. The CDR3 DNA is TGTGCCAGCAAACCTAGCGGGAGTATCGGGGATACGCAGTATTTT. Full variable domain (missing parts from reference TRBV9 and TRBJ2-3): DSGVTQTPKHLITATGQRVTLRCSPRSGDLSVYWYQQSLDQGLQFLIQYYNGEERAKGNILERFSAQQFPDLHSELNLSSLELGDSALYFCASKPSGSIGDTQYFGPGTRLTVL.

The chain joins TRBV5-1 to TRBJ2-2; no reliable D call. The V gene's germline CDR1 is SGHRS and CDR2 YFSETQ. V was pared by 0 bases and J by 5 bases, with 14 bases between. The CDR3 runs to 16 residues. CDR3 DNA sequence: TGCGCCAGCAGCTTGGGAGCGAGCCTTCATACCGGGGAGCTGTTTTTT. Translating gives CASSLGASLHTGELFF.

Within the sample, this clone is medium-sized (0.01 to 0.1%). V gene TRBV11-3 combines with J gene TRBJ2-7; the match to TRBD2 covers 13 bases. CDR1 SGHNT and CDR2 YENEEA come from the germline V gene. The V and J ends lost 5 bases and 1 base, in that order; junction bases with no gene match: 2. CDR3 length: 15 residues. For the CDR3, the DNA is TGTGCCAGCAGCGGGACTAGCGGGGCTTCCTACGAGCAGTACTTC. As protein: CASSGTSGASYEQYF.

This clone has a handful of counts. The V gene is TRBV28, the J gene TRBJ2-2, with D possibly TRBD2 on 5 matching bases. V lost 6 bases and J lost 5, with 13 bases in between. The germline V gene encodes CDR1 MDHEN and CDR2 SYDVKM. The CDR3 runs to 14 residues. CDR3 loop: CASSRLSGTGELFF. In nucleotides, the CDR3 is TGTGCCAGCAGCAGACTCTCGGGGACCGGGGAGCTGTTTTTT.

The genes are TRBV6-4 and TRBJ2-2; D gene ambiguous. The CDR3 is 11 residues long. The germline CDR1 and CDR2 sequences are MRHNA and SNTAGT. V dropped 3 bases and J dropped 7 bases, with 3 bases sitting between them. DNA of the CDR3: TGTGCCAGCAGTGATGTCGGGGAGCTGTTTTTT. Translated: CASSDVGELFF.

The chain employs TRBV16 and TRBJ1-1; TRBD1 matches 7 bases. The CDR3 runs 15 residues. Germline V lookup: CDR1 KGHSY, CDR2 FQNENV. The junction had 2 bases not matched to a gene; V was cut back by 0 bases and J by 1 base. The CDR3 bases are TGTGCCAGCAGCCAATCTCGGACAGGGAACACTGAAGCTTTCTTT. Translated, it gives CASSQSRTGNTEAFF.

By share, this clone counts as medium-sized (0.01 to 0.1%). The chain carries TRBV4-1 and TRBJ2-4; possibly TRBD1 for D (5 bases). The V and J ends lost 1 base and 6 bases respectively, with 16 bases between them. The CDR3 runs 16 residues. Germline V gives CDR1 MGHRA, CDR2 YSYEKL. The CDR3 DNA reads TGCGCCAGCAGCCAAGGTAGACAGATAGCACGAAACATTCAGTACTTC. Its translation: CASSQGRQIARNIQYF.

This chain links TRBV6-8 with TRBJ1-5; 7 bases are shared with TRBD1. This CDR3 region has 13 residues. Germline V lookup: CDR1 MNHGY, CDR2 SAAAGT. After removal of 6 bases from V and 10 bases from J, the junction contained 9 bases not matched to a gene. The CDR3 sequence: CASRRTSGGPQHF. The CDR3 DNA reads TGTGCCAGCAGGCGGACCTCAGGGGGACCCCAGCATTTT.

This clone was found a few times. The chain combines TRBV6-8 with TRBJ1-1; TRBD1 aligns across 7 bases. The CDR3 totals 16 residues. In germline, CDR1 is MNHGY, CDR2 SAAAGT. The junction had 13 bases not matched to a gene; V was cut back by 6 bases and J by 3 bases. The DNA of the CDR3 is TGTGCCAGCAGACCTCGACAGGGACAAGGGGACACTGAAGCTTTCTTT. Its protein is CASRPRQGQGDTEAFF.

This clone was counted at least ten times. This chain connects TRBV11-3 to TRBJ1-2; maybe TRBD1 (6 bases). The germline V gene has CDR1 SGHNT and CDR2 YENEEA. The V and J ends lost 3 bases and 4 bases respectively, with 12 bases between them. The CDR3 contains 14 residues. DNA for the CDR3: TGTGCCAGCAGCTTGCCTGGACAGTTCTATGGCTACACCTTC. Its translation: CASSLPGQFYGYTF.

In this sample, this clone is medium-sized. The V gene is TRBV11-3, the J gene TRBJ2-3, with D possibly being TRBD2 (5 bases). This CDR3 is built from 15 residues. Germline loops: CDR1 SGHNT, CDR2 YENEEA. Trimming took off 5 bases at V and 2 bases at J, with 14 bases between the two ends. CDR3 sequence (DNA): TGTGCCAGCAGCCTACTAGGAGCGGACACAGATACGCAGTATTTT. Translated, it gives CASSLLGADTDTQYF.

The J gene is TRBJ1-4, the V gene TRBV29-1; a weak D match, TRBD1 (5 bases). Germline CDR1 is SQVTM and CDR2 is ANQGSEA. The V end was cut by 7 bases, the J end by 4 bases, with 10 bases between. The CDR3 runs 12 residues. This chain's CDR3 is CSARQHNEKLFF. CDR3 bases: TGCAGCGCTAGACAGCATAATGAAAAACTGTTTTTT.

The rearrangement joins TRBV29-1 to TRBJ2-3; D is uncertain. The V gene lost 6 bases and the J gene lost 2 bases, with 9 bases spanning the gap. Germline assignment: CDR1 SQVTM and CDR2 ANQGSEA. CDR3 length equals 12 residues. CDR3 protein: CSVVPYTDTQYF. The CDR3 coding sequence is TGCAGCGTCGTCCCCTACACAGATACGCAGTATTTT.

This clone was counted at least ten times. The chain links TRBV11-3 to TRBJ1-2, with D possibly matching TRBD1 (5 bases). The CDR3 has 16 residues. V was pared by 5 bases and J by 3 bases, with 19 bases between. Germline CDR1 reads SGHNT; CDR2 reads YENEEA. The CDR3 DNA reads TGTGCCAGCAGCCAAGTAAGTGGAGGAGGGGACTATGGCTACACCTTC. Its protein is CASSQVSGGGDYGYTF.

This clone was detected a few times. The chain links TRBV11-3 to TRBJ2-5, with TRBD2 matching 13 bases. Germline values: CDR1 SGHNT, CDR2 YENEEA. V lost 5 bases, J lost 1 base, and 10 bases stayed unmatched. The CDR3 totals 18 residues. CDR3 amino acids: CASSRLAGGLPTQETQYF. CDR3 DNA sequence: TGTGCCAGCAGCCGACTAGCGGGAGGACTCCCCACCCAAGAGACCCAGTACTTC.

This clone is large (0.1 to 1%) by share. V and J are TRBV9 and TRBJ2-7; D possibly corresponds to TRBD2 (7 bases). The CDR3 sequence is 15 residues long. Germline V gene lookup returns CDR1 SGDLS and CDR2 YYNGEE. V lost 4 bases and J 5 bases, leaving 19 bases between the germline ends. CDR3 DNA sequence: TGTGCCAGCAGCCCATGGGGGGCGGGGGTCCACGAGCAGTACTTC. This sequence encodes CASSPWGAGVHEQYF.

The chain combines TRBV9 with TRBJ1-3; possibly TRBD1 for D (5 bases). This CDR3 has 15 residues. In germline, CDR1 is SGDLS, CDR2 YYNGEE. Trimming cost V 4 bases and J 0 bases, with 11 bases left between them. CDR3 protein: CASSTSGASGNTIYF. The CDR3 nucleotides read TGTGCCAGCAGCACCTCCGGGGCCTCTGGAAACACCATATATTTT.